This T cell receptor (beta chain) was sequenced during a study of vaccination and CD4 T cells after COVID-19. Treatment given: roughly nine-day PBMC culture with coronavirus spike peptide pools or control peptides (ViraFEST assay). CD4+ T cells that had been cultured provided DNA sequenced with the Oncomine TCR Beta short-read assay. In TCRdb, the PCR reads were re-called with MiXCR into one record per CDR3 protein. The table includes about 17,000 distinct CDR3 sequences, approximately 40% detected once. This clonotype came up a few times. Its antigen is unidentified. Germline V CDR1 and CDR2: MNHEY, SMNVEV (reference sequence). The CDR3 is 14 amino acids. V was cut by 7 bases and J by 8 bases, with 20 bases left in between.

The J gene is TRBJ1-2, the V gene TRBV27; no firm D call. The specimen was CD4+ T cells from blood, cultured in vitro. The sequence was collected from a human donor who had recovered from COVID-19. CDR3 nucleotides: TGTGCCAGCAAGGCTACTAGGGATTCTGGGGGCTACACCTTC. This translates into CASKATRDSGGYTF.